Listed below are T cell receptor beta chains from one sample, sequenced in a study of blood T cell repertoires in COVID-19. Assay: immunoSEQ multiplex PCR; the TCRdb copy retains only in-frame clones and omits some. Of about 53,000 clones listed, around four fifths are singletons. Sample: peripheral blood. The receptors originated from a human donor in a cohort sampled during active COVID-19. CDR3s include the opening cysteine and the closing phenylalanine or tryptophan. The order of the fields is clone size, V gene, J gene, D gene, CDR3 length, CDR3 protein, CDR3 DNA. The D gene is left open where the match is weak. Clone size appears in some rows only: once, few, many, or a class for an expanded clone.

.	TRBV23-1	TRBJ1-1	.	17	CASSHQAGDVVNTEAFF	TGCGCCAGCAGTCATCAGGCAGGGGATGTAGTGAACACTGAAGCTTTCTTT
.	TRBV7-8	TRBJ1-5	.	13	CVPAQRSNQPQHF	TGTGTCCCTGCGCAGAGGAGCAATCAGCCCCAGCATTTT
.	TRBV6-6	TRBJ1-1	TRBD1	15	CASSYGQGAGTEAFF	TGTGCCAGCAGTTATGGACAGGGGGCGGGGACTGAAGCTTTCTTT
.	TRBV9	TRBJ1-2	.	14	CASSVSHRVYGYTF	TGTGCCAGCAGCGTGTCCCACAGGGTCTATGGCTACACCTTC
.	TRBV28	TRBJ2-5	TRBD2	15	CASSFWTSGEETQYF	TGTGCCAGCAGTTTCTGGACTAGCGGGGAAGAGACCCAGTACTTC
once	TRBV18	TRBJ1-3	.	15	CASRERISSGNTIYF	TGTGCCAGCCGGGAAAGGATTAGCTCTGGAAACACCATATATTTT
.	TRBV12-5	TRBJ2-2	.	15	CASGLMDRNTGELFF	TGTGCTAGTGGTTTGATGGACAGGAACACCGGGGAGCTGTTTTTT
.	TRBV3-1/TRBV3-2	TRBJ2-7	.	14	CASGGQGNKYEQYF	TGTGCCAGCGGAGGTCAGGGGAACAAGTACGAGCAGTACTTC
.	TRBV11-3	TRBJ2-3	TRBD2	18	CASSRSIAGKRSTDTQYF	TGTGCCAGCAGCCGTAGTATAGCGGGAAAAAGGAGCACAGATACGCAGTATTTT
few	TRBV24-1	TRBJ1-4	TRBD1	18	CATSDSSEDRGLGEKLFF	TGTGCCACCAGTGACTCATCCGAGGACAGGGGGCTTGGTGAAAAACTGTTTTTT
.	TRBV28	TRBJ2-5	.	13	CASRPGQQETQYF	TGTGCCAGCAGGCCTGGACAGCAAGAGACCCAGTACTTC
.	TRBV27	TRBJ1-4	TRBD1	15	CASRPSGGWHEKLFF	TGTGCCAGCCGCCCCTCAGGGGGGTGGCATGAAAAACTGTTTTTT
.	TRBV19	TRBJ1-2	.	11	CASSIGADYTF	TGTGCCAGTAGTATTGGGGCCGACTACACCTTC
.	TRBV30	TRBJ2-5	.	12	CAWSWTEETQYF	TGTGCCTGGAGCTGGACAGAAGAGACCCAGTACTTC
.	TRBV6-5	TRBJ1-6	.	13	CASMRARGSPLHF	TGTGCCAGCATGAGGGCTCGTGGTTCACCCCTCCACTTT
.	TRBV27	TRBJ2-7	TRBD2	13	CASAGEGRYEQYF	TGTGCCAGCGCTGGGGAGGGTAGGTACGAGCAGTACTTC
.	TRBV23-1	TRBJ1-1	.	13	CASTTGRGTEAFF	TGCGCCAGCACAACAGGGAGAGGCACTGAAGCTTTCTTT
.	TRBV7-2	TRBJ1-3	TRBD1	15	CASSYGQGKGNTIYF	TGTGCCAGCAGCTACGGACAGGGGAAAGGAAACACCATATATTTT
.	TRBV7-9	TRBJ1-1	.	16	CASSPLAAGMNTEAFF	TGTGCCAGCAGCCCGTTAGCAGCTGGCATGAACACTGAAGCTTTCTTT
.	TRBV5-1	TRBJ2-3	TRBD2	14	CASSLAGSPDTQYF	TGCGCCAGCAGCTTAGCGGGATCACCAGATACGCAGTATTTT
.	TRBV7-9	TRBJ2-5	TRBD1	15	CASSPLGQVQETQYF	TGTGCCAGCAGCCCGCTGGGACAGGTCCAAGAGACCCAGTACTTC
few	TRBV7-3	TRBJ2-1	.	14	CASSPTQGSGEQFF	TGTGCCAGCAGCCCAACACAGGGTTCAGGCGAGCAGTTCTTC